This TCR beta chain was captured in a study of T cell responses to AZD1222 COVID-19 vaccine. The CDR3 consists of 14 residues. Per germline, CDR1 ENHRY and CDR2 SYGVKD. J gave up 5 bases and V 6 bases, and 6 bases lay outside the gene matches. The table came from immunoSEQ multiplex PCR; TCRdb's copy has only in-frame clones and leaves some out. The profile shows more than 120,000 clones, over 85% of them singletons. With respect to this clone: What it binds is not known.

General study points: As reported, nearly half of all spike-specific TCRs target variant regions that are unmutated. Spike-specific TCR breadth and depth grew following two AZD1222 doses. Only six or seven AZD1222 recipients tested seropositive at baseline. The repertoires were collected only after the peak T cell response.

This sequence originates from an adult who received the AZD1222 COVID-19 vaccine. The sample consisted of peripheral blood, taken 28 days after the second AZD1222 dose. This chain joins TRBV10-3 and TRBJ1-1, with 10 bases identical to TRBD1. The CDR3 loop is CAIRPDRGSTEAFF. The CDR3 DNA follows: TGTGCCATCAGGCCGGACAGGGGGTCGACTGAAGCTTTCTTT.